This T cell receptor (beta chain) derives from a study of T and B cells in COVID-19 patients (dated by TCRdb to 2018 to 2020). Regarding the study in general: In this study, adaptive immunity was profiled in COVID-19 patients who either had active infection or had recovered, using TRB and IGH repertoire sequencing of peripheral blood. The recovered cohort included more than 15 patients who contributed about 21 samples, and most of those patients had mild to moderate COVID-19 that was managed on an outpatient basis. A median age of approximately 30 years was recorded in the recovered cohort versus 65 to 80 years in the active-infection cohort. Of the 20 to 25 patients in the active-infection cohort, approximately 12 were critically ill and needed mechanical ventilation or ECMO. Of the approximately 20 patients in the active-infection cohort, 18 had comorbidities associated with unfavorable COVID-19 outcome. The repository of TCR and BCR sequences included over 55 time points from more than 35 patients, and more than 8.3 million TCR sequences were analysed. Because samples were available both during active disease and after recovery, a couple of patients were counted in both the recovered and the active cohorts. An age-matched reference group of 35 to 45 healthy donors negative for COVID-19 antibodies served as the comparison for repertoire analyses. As many as 9 follow-up blood samples were taken per patient, and some of the samples covered different disease stages within the same individual.

The listed sequencing device is Illumina MiSeq. Multiplex PCR with BIOMED2 TRB-A/B primer pools was used to amplify the TRB rearrangements. Two consecutive PCRs added Illumina-compatible adapters and 7-nucleotide sample barcodes to the amplicons. Phusion HS II polymerase was used for all library PCRs. Amplicons were purified from gel with the NucleoSpin Gel and PCR Clean-up kit, quantified on Qubit, and pooled at 4 nM. Amplicon pool quality was checked on an Agilent 2100 Bioanalyzer before Illumina next-generation sequencing. The original methods were these. MiXCR 3.0.8 with the default MiXCR reference library was used to annotate TRB rearrangements. Non-productive reads and sequences with fewer than 2 reads were excluded, and each unique CDR3 nucleotide sequence counted as one clone. R 3.5.1 was used to calculate clonality, diversity, richness and V-J gene usage. TCR clustering by CDR3 similarity used GLIPH2, with generation probabilities calculated by OLGA. Only GLIPH2 clusters with at least four unique TCR clonotypes present in at least three individuals were retained. TCRdb reprocessing: public reads trimmed at Q25 with fastp, clones called with MiXCR, in-frame beta chains kept. Merged by CDR3 protein, the rows form single entries marked with the most common genes and DNA. These V and J calls are TCRdb output, not the study's own analysis. The sample profile shows 23,000 or so distinct CDR3 sequences; under 35% of them were found once. The top ten hold approximately 2% of the sample.

General findings and caveats noted by the study authors: Specific T cell subsets (CD4+/Treg/CD8+) and sorted SARS-CoV-2-responsive or tetramer+ T cells had not yet been sequenced, and these experiments were ongoing. In active COVID-19, TRB repertoires were highly clonal, while at recovery, diversity and richness increased above the levels seen in healthy donors. The reported TCR clusters were said to need prospective validation before any clinical use. In patients with COVID-19, the usage of TRBV/TRBJ genes was reported to be strongly skewed. The cohort was considered too small to assess HLA contributions to COVID-19 susceptibility or severity. A total of 2,331 exclusive TCR clusters, including some 30 low-pGen clusters, were found in the recovered cohort. Blood samples from mildly ill patients during symptoms and early samples from severe cases were scarce.

TRB repertoires were amplified using roughly 250-500 ng of genomic DNA isolated from blood. This clonotype was counted only a few times. The antigen it recognizes is unknown. Per-base quality was not reported, and no clone a single base away is much larger than it. From a lookup of the germline V gene, CDR1 and CDR2 are MNHEY and SVGAGI. Trimming removed 5 bases from V and 2 bases from J; the gene matches leave 6 bases unexplained. From its cysteine to its phenylalanine, the CDR3 spans 15 amino acids. Only the CDR3 DNA stays, 45 bases, in frame from base 1. The sequence came from a human donor who had recovered from COVID-19. The chain employs TRBV6-5 and TRBJ1-2; TRBD1 fits 9 bases in the junction. Sequencing was carried out using blood. The DNA sequence is TGTGCCAGCAGTCCGCGGACAGGGGCCAACTATGGCTACACCTTC. This yields the protein CASSPRTGANYGYTF.